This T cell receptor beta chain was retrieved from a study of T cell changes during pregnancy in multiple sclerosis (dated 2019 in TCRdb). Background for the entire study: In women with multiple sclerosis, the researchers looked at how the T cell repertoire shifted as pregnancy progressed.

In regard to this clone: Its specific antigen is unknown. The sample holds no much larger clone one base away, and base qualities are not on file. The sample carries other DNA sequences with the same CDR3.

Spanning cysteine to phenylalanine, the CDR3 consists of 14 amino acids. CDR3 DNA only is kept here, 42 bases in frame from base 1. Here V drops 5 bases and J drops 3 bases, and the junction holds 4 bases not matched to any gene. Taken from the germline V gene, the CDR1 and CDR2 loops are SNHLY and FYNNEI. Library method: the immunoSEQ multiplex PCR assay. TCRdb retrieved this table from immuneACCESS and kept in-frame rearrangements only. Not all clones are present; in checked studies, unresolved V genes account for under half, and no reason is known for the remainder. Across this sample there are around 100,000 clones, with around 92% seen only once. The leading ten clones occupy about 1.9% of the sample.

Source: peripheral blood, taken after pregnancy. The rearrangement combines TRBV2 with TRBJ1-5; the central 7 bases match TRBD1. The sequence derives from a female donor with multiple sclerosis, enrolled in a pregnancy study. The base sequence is TGTGCCAGCAGTAGACAGGGTGACAATCAGCCCCAGCATTTT. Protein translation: CASSRQGDNQPQHF.